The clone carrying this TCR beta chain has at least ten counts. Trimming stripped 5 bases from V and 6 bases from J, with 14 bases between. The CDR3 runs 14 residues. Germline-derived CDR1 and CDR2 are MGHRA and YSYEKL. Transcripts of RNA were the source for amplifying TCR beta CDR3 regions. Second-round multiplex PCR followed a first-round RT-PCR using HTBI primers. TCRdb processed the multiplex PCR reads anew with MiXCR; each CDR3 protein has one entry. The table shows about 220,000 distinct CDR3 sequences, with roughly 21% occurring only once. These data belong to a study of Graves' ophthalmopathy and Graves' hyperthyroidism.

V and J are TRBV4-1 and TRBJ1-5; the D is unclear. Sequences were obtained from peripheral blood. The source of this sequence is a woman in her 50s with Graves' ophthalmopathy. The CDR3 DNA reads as TGCGCCAGCAGCAACCCCGGGAAGGGTCAGCCCCAGCATTTT. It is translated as CASSNPGKGQPQHF.